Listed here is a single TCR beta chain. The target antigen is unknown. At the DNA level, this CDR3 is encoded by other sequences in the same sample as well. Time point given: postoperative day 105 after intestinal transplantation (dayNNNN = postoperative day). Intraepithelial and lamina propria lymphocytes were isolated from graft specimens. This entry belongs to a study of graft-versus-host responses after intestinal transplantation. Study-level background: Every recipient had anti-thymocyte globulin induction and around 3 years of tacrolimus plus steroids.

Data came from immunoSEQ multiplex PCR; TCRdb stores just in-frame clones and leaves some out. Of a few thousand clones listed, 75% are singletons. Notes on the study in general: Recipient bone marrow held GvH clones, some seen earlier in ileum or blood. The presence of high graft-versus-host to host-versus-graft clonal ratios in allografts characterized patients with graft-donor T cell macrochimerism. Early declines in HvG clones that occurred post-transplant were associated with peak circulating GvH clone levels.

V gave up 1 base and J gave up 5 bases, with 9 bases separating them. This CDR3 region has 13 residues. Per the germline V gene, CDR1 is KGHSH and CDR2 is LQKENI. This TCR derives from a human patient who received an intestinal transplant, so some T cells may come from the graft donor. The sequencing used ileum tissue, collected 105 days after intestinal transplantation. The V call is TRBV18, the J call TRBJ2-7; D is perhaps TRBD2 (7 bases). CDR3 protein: CASSPRGGHEQYF. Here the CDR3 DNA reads TGTGCCAGCTCACCACGGGGGGGCCACGAGCAGTACTTC.